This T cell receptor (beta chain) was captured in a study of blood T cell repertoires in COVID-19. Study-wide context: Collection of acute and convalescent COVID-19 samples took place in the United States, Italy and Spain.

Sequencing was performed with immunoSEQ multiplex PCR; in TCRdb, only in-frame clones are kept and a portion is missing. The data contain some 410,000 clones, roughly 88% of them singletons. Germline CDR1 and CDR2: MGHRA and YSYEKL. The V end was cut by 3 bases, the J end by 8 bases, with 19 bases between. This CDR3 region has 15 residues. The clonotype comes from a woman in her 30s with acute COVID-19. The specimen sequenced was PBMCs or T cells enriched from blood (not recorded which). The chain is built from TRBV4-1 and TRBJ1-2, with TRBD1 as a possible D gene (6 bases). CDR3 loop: CASSQSGQWNWGYTF. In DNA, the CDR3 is TGCGCCAGCAGCCAGTCAGGACAGTGGAATTGGGGCTACACCTTC.